This T cell receptor beta chain was found in a study of blood T cell repertoires in COVID-19. The table came from immunoSEQ multiplex PCR; TCRdb's copy has only in-frame clones and leaves some out. The repertoire holds approximately 280,000 clones, around 91% seen once, with roughly 1.6% in the top ten. From germline, CDR1 is SGHRS and CDR2 YFSETQ. V shed 6 bases and J 5 bases; nucleotides not matched to a gene: 27. The length of the CDR3 is 21 residues. The V call is TRBV5-1, the J call TRBJ2-1; 9 bases agree with TRBD1. What was sequenced was PBMCs or T cells enriched from blood (not recorded which). This TCR derives from a woman younger than 30 with acute COVID-19. CDR3 coding DNA: TGCGCCAGCATCCTTCAACCACCGGGACAGGGTGGAGAGTGGCTACACAATGAGCAGTTCTTC. Translating gives CASILQPPGQGGEWLHNEQFF.